This TCR beta chain was recorded in a study of beta chain features in type 1 diabetes. Study context: The examined sorted cells totaled about 110 million across samples. Study-level results: Significant though moderate, a shortening of TCRB CDR3s appeared in all four CD4+ subsets of Type 1 diabetes patients.

Sequencing targeted expressed TCRB transcripts, as all isolated RNA had been reverse transcribed. TCRdb keeps only in-frame clones here, not all; method: immunoSEQ multiplex PCR. The table has roughly 700,000 clones, roughly 12% seen once; the top ten hold about 0.02%. Of note for this clone: What it binds is unknown. The same CDR3 also results from other DNA sequences found in this sample.

Source material: naive CD4+ T cells from blood. The TCR was taken from a man younger than 30 with type 1 diabetes.

The chain's CDR3 is CAWSGGGQPQHF. The CDR3 nucleotides are TGTGCCTGGTCAGGGGGCGGTCAGCCCCAGCATTTT. The chain has TRBV30 and TRBJ1-5; 8 bases align to TRBD1. V dropped 5 bases and J dropped 6; count of bases not matched to a gene: 3. Looked up from germline, CDR1 is GTSNPN and CDR2 is SVGIG (reference sequence). The CDR3 contains 12 residues.